The 3 T cell receptor beta chains below were found in one sample sequenced in a study of cytomegalovirus exposure and HLA in healthy donors. Amplification used 60 Vbeta primers and 13 Jbeta primers. Data came from immunoSEQ multiplex PCR; TCRdb stores just in-frame clones and leaves some out. The table includes roughly 180,000 clones, around 80% detected once. Material for sequencing was PBMCs. Source of these receptors: a woman between 45 and 65 years old in good health and CMV-seropositive.

This clone was counted between two and nine times. The J gene is TRBJ1-1, the V gene TRBV19; TRBD1 might be the D (5 bases). CDR1 and CDR2 from the germline V gene are LNHDA and SQIVND (reference sequence). The CDR3 totals 15 residues. V was clipped by 1 base and J by 1 base, with 10 bases between them. The CDR3 protein is CASSIAGQGNTEAFF. CDR3 nucleotides: TGTGCCAGTAGTATAGCGGGCCAGGGGAACACTGAAGCTTTCTTT.

The gene calls are TRBV5-6 and TRBJ2-5, with 10 bases identical to TRBD1. V shed 4 bases and J 2 bases; nucleotides not matched to a gene: 2. CDR3 length equals 14 residues. Germline V gene sequence: CDR1 SGHDT, CDR2 YYEEEE. The CDR3 sequence: CASSRTGGQETQYF. CDR3 in DNA: TGTGCCAGCAGCCGGACAGGGGGGCAAGAGACCCAGTACTTC.

The gene calls are TRBV7-9 and TRBJ2-1, with 10 bases aligning to TRBD2. J was trimmed by 4 bases and V by 5 bases; bases with no gene match: 14. This CDR3 spans 18 amino acids. Germline CDR1 is SEHNR and CDR2 is FQNEAQ (reference sequence). The CDR3 region is CASSPVGASGGPYNEQFF. The CDR3 DNA is TGTGCCAGCAGCCCCGTAGGGGCTAGCGGGGGACCTTACAATGAGCAGTTCTTC.